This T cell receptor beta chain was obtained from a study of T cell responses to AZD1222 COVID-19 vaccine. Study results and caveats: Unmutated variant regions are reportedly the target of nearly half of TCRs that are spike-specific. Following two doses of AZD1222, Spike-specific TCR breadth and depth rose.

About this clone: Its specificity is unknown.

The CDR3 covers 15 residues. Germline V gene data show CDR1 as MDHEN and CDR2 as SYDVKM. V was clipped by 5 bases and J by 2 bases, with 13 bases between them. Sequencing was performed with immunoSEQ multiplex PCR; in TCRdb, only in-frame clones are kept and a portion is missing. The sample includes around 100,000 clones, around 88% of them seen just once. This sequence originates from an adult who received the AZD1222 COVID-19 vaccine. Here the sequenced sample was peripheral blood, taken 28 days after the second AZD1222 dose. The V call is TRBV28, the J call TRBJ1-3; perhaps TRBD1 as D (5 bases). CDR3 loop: CASSTPWGAGNTIYF. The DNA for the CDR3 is TGTGCCAGCAGTACCCCGTGGGGGGCTGGAAACACCATATATTTT.